These 20 T cell receptor beta chains were all obtained from the same sample, sequenced in a study of OX40 agonist ivuxolimab in advanced cancers. Measured with immunoSEQ multiplex PCR; TCRdb has only the in-frame clones, and not every one. Of some 100,000 clones listed, 90% are singletons. Sample: CD4+ or CD8+ T cells sorted from blood, taken in a trial of the OX40 agonist ivuxolimab. These TCRs come from an adult with an advanced solid tumor such as melanoma, head and neck, liver or kidney cancer.

The chain is built from TRBV7-6 and TRBJ1-5, with D unclear. V was trimmed by 5 bases and J by 4 bases, leaving 12 bases between them. Germline loops: CDR1 SGHVS, CDR2 FNYEAQ. The CDR3 loop spans 14 amino acids. The CDR3 spells CASSPTPQNQPQHF. CDR3 bases: TGTGCCAGCAGCCCAACCCCCCAGAATCAGCCCCAGCATTTT.

The V gene is TRBV7-2, the J gene TRBJ2-1; D call uncertain. V was clipped by 4 bases and J by 3 bases, with 7 bases between them. Germline V gene lookup returns CDR1 SGHTA and CDR2 FQGNSA. This CDR3 is 13 amino acids long. Written as DNA, the CDR3 is TGTGCCAGCAGCTCTCAAATCTACAATGAGCAGTTCTTC. Translation gives CASSSQIYNEQFF. Together with reference TRBV7-2 and TRBJ2-1, the CDR3 gives the full variable domain: GAGVSQSPSNKVTEKGKDVELRCDPISGHTALYWYRQSLGQGLEFLIYFQGNSAPDKSGLPSDRFSAERTGGSVSTLTIQRTQQEDSAVYLCASSSQIYNEQFFGPGTRLTVL.

This chain connects TRBV4-3 to TRBJ2-2, with D unclear. The V gene's germline CDR1 is LGHNA and CDR2 YSLEER. V gave up 1 base and J gave up 5 bases, with 14 bases separating them. This CDR3 is built from 16 residues. CDR3 loop: CASSQVFSLVTGELFF. CDR3 DNA sequence: TGCGCCAGCAGCCAAGTGTTTAGCCTGGTAACCGGGGAGCTGTTTTTT.

This clone was found once. The V call is TRBV5-1, the J call TRBJ2-7; 10 nucleotides match TRBD1. In germline, CDR1 is SGHRS, CDR2 YFSETQ. V lost 4 bases and J lost 5; bases outside the gene matches: 6. The CDR3 length is 14 residues. Here the CDR3 reads CASSTGQGRDEQYF. DNA for the CDR3: TGCGCCAGCAGCACGGGACAGGGGCGCGACGAGCAGTACTTC.

V usage is TRBV5-1 and J usage is TRBJ2-3, with 7 bases lining up with TRBD1. Germline CDR1 and CDR2: SGHRS and YFSETQ. V lost 4 bases to trimming and J lost 2 bases; unmatched junction nucleotides: 4. This CDR3 contains 14 residues. CDR3 bases: TGCGCCAGCAGCGGGGGACAGTACACAGATACGCAGTATTTT. Its protein product is CASSGGQYTDTQYF.

The rearrangement links TRBV18 to TRBJ2-2, with D perhaps matching TRBD1 (5 bases). V lost 6 bases to trimming and J lost 0 bases, with 23 bases between them. There are 19 residues in the CDR3. The germline V gene encodes CDR1 KGHSH and CDR2 LQKENI. As DNA, the CDR3 is TGTGCCAGCTCCCCCCCCCGTAAAAAGACAGCCGCGAACACCGGGGAGCTGTTTTTT. Translating gives CASSPPRKKTAANTGELFF.

This clone showed up just a few times. This chain uses TRBV28 with TRBJ2-7; D call uncertain. The germline gives CDR1 MDHEN, CDR2 SYDVKM. CDR3 length equals 14 residues. The germline V and J ends were trimmed by 3 bases and 1 base, with 10 bases remaining between them. The CDR3 here is CASSFGVSSYEQYF. The CDR3 DNA reads TGTGCCAGCAGTTTCGGCGTCAGTTCCTACGAGCAGTACTTC.

The chain has TRBV6-1 and TRBJ2-7, with TRBD2 matching 7 bases. Germline V gene sequence: CDR1 MNHNS, CDR2 SASEGT. CDR3 length: 14 residues. V trimming: 0 bases; J trimming: 6 bases; junction bases outside the gene matches: 5. The CDR3 bases are TGTGCCAGCAGTGAAGCGGGAGGGCTCGGCGAGCAGTACTTC. Residues: CASSEAGGLGEQYF.

The chain carries TRBV11-3 and TRBJ2-1, with D maybe TRBD2 (6 bases). Trimming removed 1 base from V and 3 bases from J, with 7 bases in between. The length of the CDR3 is 14 residues. From germline, CDR1 is SGHNT and CDR2 YENEEA. The CDR3 protein is CASSLGGDYNEQFF. CDR3 nucleotides: TGTGCCAGCAGCTTAGGCGGGGACTACAATGAGCAGTTCTTC.

CDR3 region: CASSPSFASGTYEQYF. CDR3 nucleotides: TGTGCCAGCAGCCCCAGTTTCGCTAGCGGGACCTACGAGCAGTACTTC. The gene calls are TRBV7-2 and TRBJ2-7; 9 bases line up with TRBD2. CDR3 length: 16 amino acids. With 5 bases clipped from V and 2 bases from J, the junction kept 10 bases outside the gene matches. Germline-derived CDR1 and CDR2 are SGHTA and FQGNSA.

The chain links TRBV10-1 to TRBJ2-1, with 7 nucleotides matching TRBD2. This CDR3 has 16 amino acids. Germline V gene data show CDR1 as WNHNN and CDR2 as SYGVQD (reference sequence). Trimming cost V 0 bases and J 4 bases; bases outside gene matches: 6. CDR3 sequence: CASSESELARYNEQFF. The CDR3 region has the DNA TGCGCCAGCAGTGAGTCGGAACTAGCGAGGTACAATGAGCAGTTCTTC.

The rearrangement uses TRBV19 and TRBJ1-1, with D possibly TRBD1 on 5 matching bases. Germline V CDR1 and CDR2: LNHDA, SQIVND (reference sequence). This CDR3 comprises 14 residues. V lost 3 bases to trimming and J lost 1 base, with 9 bases between them. In DNA, the CDR3 is TGTGCCAGTAGTATCCTTGGGGGGAACACTGAAGCTTTCTTT. Residues: CASSILGGNTEAFF. Filled out from reference TRBV19 and TRBJ1-1, the complete variable domain reads DGGITQSPKYLFRKEGQNVTLSCEQNLNHDAMYWYRQDPGQGLRLIYYSQIVNDFQKGDIAEGYSVSREKKESFPLTVTSAQKNPTAFYLCASSILGGNTEAFFGQGTRLTVV.

This clone occurred once. This rearrangement joins TRBV23-1 to TRBJ2-5; D is tentatively TRBD1 or TRBD2 (6 bases each). TRBV23-1 is known as an ORF, though its function is uncertain. Trimming cost V 2 bases and J 0 bases, with 16 bases left between them. The CDR3 has 17 amino acids. The CDR3 DNA reads TGCGCCAGCAGTCAACAGGTGGAGGGGGTATACCAAGAGACCCAGTACTTC. Translating gives CASSQQVEGVYQETQYF.

A note on this clone: Other DNA sequences from this sample encode an identical CDR3 as well. The rearrangement uses TRBV7-2 and TRBJ2-7; 14 bases are a match to TRBD2. Losses at the gene ends were 6 bases for V and 7 bases for J; bases not matched to a gene: 5. The germline CDR1 and CDR2 sequences are SGHTA and FQGNSA. The CDR3 loop spans 14 amino acids. This CDR3 is CASSPGLAGVEQYF. Here the CDR3 DNA reads TGTGCCAGCAGTCCGGGACTAGCGGGAGTTGAGCAGTACTTC.

V is TRBV4-2 and J is TRBJ2-1; 8 bases match TRBD2. The germline CDR1 and CDR2 sequences are LGHNA and YNFKEQ. The CDR3 spans 15 residues. V lost 8 bases, J lost 8 bases, and 14 bases stayed unmatched. The DNA for the CDR3 is TGTGCCAGCTCTAGCCGGGAGGGCCGTACGGATGAGCAGTTCTTC. It encodes CASSSREGRTDEQFF.

As DNA, the CDR3 is TGTGCCAGCAGCTTGTTCGAGGATACGCAGTATTTT. Amino acid sequence: CASSLFEDTQYF. This chain connects TRBV7-9 to TRBJ2-3, with D hard to call. V was shortened by 3 bases and J by 6 bases, with 7 bases between the two germline ends. Germline V gives CDR1 SEHNR, CDR2 FQNEAQ (reference sequence). This CDR3 spans 12 amino acids.

The chain joins TRBV18 to TRBJ2-2; D is undetermined. The CDR3 has 17 amino acids. The germline CDR1 and CDR2 sequences are KGHSH and LQKENI. V gave up 4 bases and J gave up 1 base, with 16 bases separating them. The CDR3 nucleotides read TGTGCCAGCTCACGGACCCAAACTGTAGGGAACACCGGGGAGCTGTTTTTT. Residues: CASSRTQTVGNTGELFF.

This chain joins TRBV5-1 and TRBJ2-1; weak D call: TRBD2 (6 bases). Germline V gene data show CDR1 as SGHRS and CDR2 as YFSETQ. Deletions cut 4 bases from V and 5 bases from J, with 19 bases between. The CDR3 consists of 16 residues. The CDR3: CASSKKLGLWDNEQFF. The CDR3 region has the DNA TGCGCCAGCAGCAAGAAGCTGGGACTTTGGGACAATGAGCAGTTCTTC.

The J gene is TRBJ2-4, the V gene TRBV27; the D call may be TRBD1 or TRBD2 (5 bases each). The germline V gene encodes CDR1 MNHEY and CDR2 SMNVEV (reference sequence). The CDR3 has 15 residues. The V end lost 8 bases, the J end lost 5 bases, and 19 bases lay between the germline ends. In DNA form, the CDR3 reads TGTGCCAGCTGGGGCCCCAGGGACGGACAAAACATTCAGTACTTC. Amino acids: CASWGPRDGQNIQYF.

The chain employs TRBV30 and TRBJ2-5, with D perhaps matching TRBD1 (6 bases). V lost 2 bases to trimming and J lost 2 bases, with 9 bases between them. This CDR3 has 13 amino acids. Per germline, CDR1 GTSNPN and CDR2 SVGIG (reference sequence). The CDR3 reads CAWSNRAQETQYF. CDR3 in DNA: TGTGCCTGGAGTAACAGGGCGCAAGAGACCCAGTACTTC.